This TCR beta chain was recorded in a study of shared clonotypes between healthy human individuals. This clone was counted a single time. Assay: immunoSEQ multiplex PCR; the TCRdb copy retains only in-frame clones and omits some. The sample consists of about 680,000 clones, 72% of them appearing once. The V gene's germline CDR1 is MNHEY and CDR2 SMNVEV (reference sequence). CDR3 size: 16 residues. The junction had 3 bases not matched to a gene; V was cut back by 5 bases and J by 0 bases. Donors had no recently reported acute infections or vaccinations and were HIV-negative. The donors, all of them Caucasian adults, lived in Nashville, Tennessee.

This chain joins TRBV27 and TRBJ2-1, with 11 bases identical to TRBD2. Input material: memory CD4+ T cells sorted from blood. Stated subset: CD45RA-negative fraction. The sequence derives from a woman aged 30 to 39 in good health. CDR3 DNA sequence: TGTGCCAGCAGTCGTACTAGCGGGAGCTCCTACAATGAGCAGTTCTTC. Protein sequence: CASSRTSGSSYNEQFF.